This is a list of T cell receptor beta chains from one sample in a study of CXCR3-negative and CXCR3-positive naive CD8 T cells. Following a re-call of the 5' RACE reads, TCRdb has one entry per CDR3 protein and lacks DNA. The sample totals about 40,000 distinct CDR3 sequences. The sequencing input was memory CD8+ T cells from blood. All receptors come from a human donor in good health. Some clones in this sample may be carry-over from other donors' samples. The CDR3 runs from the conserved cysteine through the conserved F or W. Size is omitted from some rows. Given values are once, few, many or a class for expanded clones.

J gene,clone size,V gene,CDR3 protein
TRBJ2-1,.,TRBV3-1,CASSQEPQGPADNEQFF
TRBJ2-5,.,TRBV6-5,CASSYSNPETQYF
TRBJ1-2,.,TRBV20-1,CSARASWTKRGYTF
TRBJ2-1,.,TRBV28,CASRSLIGANNEQFF
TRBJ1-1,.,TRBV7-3,CASSFGTATEAFF
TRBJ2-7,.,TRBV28,CASSLYPDRGYPYEQYF
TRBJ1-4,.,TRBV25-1,CASSEFVGTTNEKLFF
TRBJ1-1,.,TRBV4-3,CASSQDPGLNTEAFF
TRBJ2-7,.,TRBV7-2,CASSSSEASYEQYF
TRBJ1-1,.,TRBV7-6,CASSVEMNTEAFF
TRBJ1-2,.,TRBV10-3,CAIINQSAVGSNYGYTF
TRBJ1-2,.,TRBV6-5,CASSYKGWAGGYTF
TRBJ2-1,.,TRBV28,CASSSPGPYNEQFF
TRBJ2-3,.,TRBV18,CASSRPADTQYF
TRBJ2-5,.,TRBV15,CATSSGGTLQETQYF
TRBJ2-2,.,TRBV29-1,CSASEGASGELFF
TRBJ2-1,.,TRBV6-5,CASSSLTSGKPNEQFF
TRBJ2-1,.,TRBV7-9,CASSYRFNEQFF
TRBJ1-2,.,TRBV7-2,CASSPGQGLPYGYTF
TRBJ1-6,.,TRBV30,CAWSQGFRDSPLHF
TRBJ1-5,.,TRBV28,CASRPTRIQPQHF
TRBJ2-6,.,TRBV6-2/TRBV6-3,CASSYRDSGANVLTF
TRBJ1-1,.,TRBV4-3,CASSQDVVRQLNTEAFF
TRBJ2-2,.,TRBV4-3,CASSQGVSGAGRNTGELFF
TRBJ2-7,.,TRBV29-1,CSVEDGSTGYGYEQYF
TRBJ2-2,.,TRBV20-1,CSATIADPLPGELFF
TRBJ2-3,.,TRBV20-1,CSSSRRGDTQYF
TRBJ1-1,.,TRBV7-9,CASSLVQGNFPDTEAFF
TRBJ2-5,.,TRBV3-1,CASAQTPAGETQYF
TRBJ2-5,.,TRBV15,CATSFGQGATETQYF
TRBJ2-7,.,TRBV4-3,CASSPRDGEYEQYF
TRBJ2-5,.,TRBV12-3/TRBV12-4,CASSGRETQYF
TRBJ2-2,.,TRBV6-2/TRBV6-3,CASSSQTVTAGELFF
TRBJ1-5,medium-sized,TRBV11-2,CASSSSPGGSNQPQHF
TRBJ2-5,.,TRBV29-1,CSVDSLSETQYF
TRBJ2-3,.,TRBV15,CATSRVGTPGTDTQYF
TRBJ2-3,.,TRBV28,CASSAYTDTQYF
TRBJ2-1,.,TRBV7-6,CASSQRGLVESYNEQFF
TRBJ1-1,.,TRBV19,CASSIGGHTEAFF
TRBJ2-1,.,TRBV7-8,CASSVEGLSYNEQFF
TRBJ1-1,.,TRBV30,CAWSEMVNTEAFF
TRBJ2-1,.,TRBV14,CASSHPRVDAYNEQFF
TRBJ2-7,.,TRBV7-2,CASSSGQNYEQYF
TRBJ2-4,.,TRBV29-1,CSVKGGDKAKNIQYF
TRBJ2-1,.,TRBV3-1,CASSQDRAAYNEQFF
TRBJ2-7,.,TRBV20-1,CSALPDPLAGGTYEQYF
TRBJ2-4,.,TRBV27,CASSLLAPPTGNVNIQYF
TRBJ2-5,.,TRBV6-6,CASSYGGEQETQYF
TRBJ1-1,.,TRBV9,CASSEGNTEAFF